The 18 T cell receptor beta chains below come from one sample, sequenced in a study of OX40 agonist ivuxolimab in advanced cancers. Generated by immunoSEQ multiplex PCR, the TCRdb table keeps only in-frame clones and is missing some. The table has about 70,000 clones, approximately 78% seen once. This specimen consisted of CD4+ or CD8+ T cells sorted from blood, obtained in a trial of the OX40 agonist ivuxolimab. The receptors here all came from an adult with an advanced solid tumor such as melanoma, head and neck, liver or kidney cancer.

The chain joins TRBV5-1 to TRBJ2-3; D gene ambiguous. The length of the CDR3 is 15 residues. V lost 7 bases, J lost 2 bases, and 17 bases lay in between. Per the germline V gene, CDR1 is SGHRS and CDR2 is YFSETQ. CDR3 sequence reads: CASAIKPFTTDTQYF. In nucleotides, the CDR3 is TGCGCCAGCGCGATCAAGCCATTCACCACAGATACGCAGTATTTT. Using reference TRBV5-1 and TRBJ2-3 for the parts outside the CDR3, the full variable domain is KAGVTQTPRYLIKTRGQQVTLSCSPISGHRSVSWYQQTPGQGLQFLFEYFSETQRNKGNFPGRFSGRQFSNSRSEMNVSTLELGDSALYLCASAIKPFTTDTQYFGPGTRLTVL.

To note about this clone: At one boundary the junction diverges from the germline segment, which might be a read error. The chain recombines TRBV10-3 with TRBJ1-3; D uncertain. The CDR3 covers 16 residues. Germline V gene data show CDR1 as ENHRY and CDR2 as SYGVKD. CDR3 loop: CAVSERQVSSGNTIYF. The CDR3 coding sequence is TGTGCCGTCAGTGAAAGACAAGTAAGCTCCGGAAACACCATATATTTT.

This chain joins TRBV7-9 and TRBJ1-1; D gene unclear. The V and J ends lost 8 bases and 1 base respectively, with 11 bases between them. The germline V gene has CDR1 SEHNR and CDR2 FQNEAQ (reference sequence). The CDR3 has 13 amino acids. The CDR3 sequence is CASEMDGNTEAFF. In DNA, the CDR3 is TGTGCCAGCGAGATGGACGGGAACACTGAAGCTTTCTTT.

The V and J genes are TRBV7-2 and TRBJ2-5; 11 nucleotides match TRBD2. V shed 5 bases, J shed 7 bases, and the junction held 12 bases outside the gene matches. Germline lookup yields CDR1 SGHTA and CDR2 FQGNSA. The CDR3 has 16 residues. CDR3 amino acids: CASSNSLAGGAGTQYF. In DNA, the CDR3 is TGTGCCAGCAGCAACTCGTTAGCGGGGGGGGCTGGGACCCAGTACTTC.

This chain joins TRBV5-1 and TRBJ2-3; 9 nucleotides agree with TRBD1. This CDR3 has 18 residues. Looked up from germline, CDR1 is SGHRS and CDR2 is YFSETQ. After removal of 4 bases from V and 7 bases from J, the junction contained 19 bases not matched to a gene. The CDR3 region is CASSQRPQGQGFTYTQYF. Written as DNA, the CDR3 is TGCGCCAGCAGCCAACGCCCTCAGGGACAGGGCTTTACGTATACGCAGTATTTT.

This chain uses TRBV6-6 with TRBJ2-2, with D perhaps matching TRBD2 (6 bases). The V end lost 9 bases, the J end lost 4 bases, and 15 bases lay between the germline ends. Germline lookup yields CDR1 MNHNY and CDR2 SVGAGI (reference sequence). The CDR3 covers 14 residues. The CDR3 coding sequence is TGTGCCAGTACAAAGACTAGTAGCACCGGGGAGCTGTTTTTT. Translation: CASTKTSSTGELFF.

The CDR3 region has the DNA TGTGCCAGCAGTTACTATACCGACGAGCAGTACTTC. This encodes CASSYYTDEQYF. The V gene is TRBV6-5, the J gene TRBJ2-7; no clear D. CDR3 length equals 12 residues. Germline V gives CDR1 MNHEY, CDR2 SVGAGI. Trimming removed 1 base from V and 5 bases from J, with 6 bases in between.

The CDR3 region is CASRRLGGYEQYF. The CDR3, as DNA: TGTGCCAGCAGGAGACTAGGGGGTTACGAGCAGTACTTC. This chain uses TRBV27 with TRBJ2-7, with D tentatively TRBD1 or TRBD2 (6 bases each). Germline V gives CDR1 MNHEY, CDR2 SMNVEV (reference sequence). The CDR3 is 13 residues long. Deletions cut 6 bases from V and 4 bases from J, with 13 bases between.

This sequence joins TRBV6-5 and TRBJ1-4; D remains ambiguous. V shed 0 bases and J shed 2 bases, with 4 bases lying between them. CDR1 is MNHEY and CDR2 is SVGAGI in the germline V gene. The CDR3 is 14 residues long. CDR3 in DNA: TGTGCCAGCAGTTACTCAGAGACTAATGAAAAACTGTTTTTT. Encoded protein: CASSYSETNEKLFF.

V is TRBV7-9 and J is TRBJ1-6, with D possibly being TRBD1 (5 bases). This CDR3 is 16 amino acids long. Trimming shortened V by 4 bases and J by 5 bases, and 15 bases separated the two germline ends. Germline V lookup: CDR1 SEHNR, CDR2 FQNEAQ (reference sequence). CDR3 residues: CASSSVRGRDNSPLHF. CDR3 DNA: TGTGCCAGCAGCTCCGTCCGGGGGAGGGATAATTCACCCCTCCACTTT.

The CDR3 reads CASSYSWNREDTEAFF. Written as DNA, the CDR3 is TGTGCCAGCAGTTACTCCTGGAACAGGGAGGACACTGAAGCTTTCTTT. V is TRBV6-5 and J is TRBJ1-1; D is possibly TRBD1 (6 bases). This CDR3 comprises 16 residues. Germline lookup yields CDR1 MNHEY and CDR2 SVGAGI. Deletions cut 0 bases from V and 3 bases from J, with 14 bases between.

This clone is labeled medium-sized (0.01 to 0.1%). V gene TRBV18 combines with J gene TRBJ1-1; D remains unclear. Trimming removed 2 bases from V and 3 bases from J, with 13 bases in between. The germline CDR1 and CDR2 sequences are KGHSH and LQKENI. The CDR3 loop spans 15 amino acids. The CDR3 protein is CASSPRRSPDTEAFF. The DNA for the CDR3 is TGTGCCAGCTCACCAAGGCGATCCCCAGACACTGAAGCTTTCTTT.

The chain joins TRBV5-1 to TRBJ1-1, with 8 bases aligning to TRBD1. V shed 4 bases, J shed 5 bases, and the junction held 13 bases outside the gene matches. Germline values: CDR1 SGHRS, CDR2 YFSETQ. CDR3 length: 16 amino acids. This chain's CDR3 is CASSPGGAGGRTEAFF. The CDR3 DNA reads TGCGCCAGCAGCCCAGGGGGCGCGGGGGGTCGGACTGAAGCTTTCTTT.

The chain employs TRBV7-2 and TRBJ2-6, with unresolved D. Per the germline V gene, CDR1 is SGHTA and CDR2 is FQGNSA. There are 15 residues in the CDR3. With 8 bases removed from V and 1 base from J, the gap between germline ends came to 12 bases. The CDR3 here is CASSNRVSGANVLTF. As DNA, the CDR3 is TGTGCCAGCTCAAATAGGGTGTCTGGGGCCAACGTCCTGACTTTC.

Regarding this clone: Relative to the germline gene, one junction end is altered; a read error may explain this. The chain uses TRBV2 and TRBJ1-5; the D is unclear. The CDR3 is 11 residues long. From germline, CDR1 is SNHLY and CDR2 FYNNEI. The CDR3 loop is CASSEYRGMVF. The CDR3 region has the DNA TGTGCCAGCAGTGAATATAGAGGAATGGTATTT.

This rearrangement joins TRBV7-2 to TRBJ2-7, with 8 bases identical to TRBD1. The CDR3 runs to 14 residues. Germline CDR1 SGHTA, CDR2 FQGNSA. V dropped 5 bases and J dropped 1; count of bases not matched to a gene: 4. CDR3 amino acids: CASSGQGGSYEQYF. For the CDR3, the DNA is TGTGCCAGCAGCGGACAGGGCGGATCCTACGAGCAGTACTTC.

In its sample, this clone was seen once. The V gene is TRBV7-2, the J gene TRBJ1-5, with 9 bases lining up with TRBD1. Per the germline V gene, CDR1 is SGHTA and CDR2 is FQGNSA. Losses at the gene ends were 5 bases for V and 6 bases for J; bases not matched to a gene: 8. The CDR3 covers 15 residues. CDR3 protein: CASSPTGGASQPQHF. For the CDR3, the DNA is TGTGCCAGCAGCCCCACAGGGGGCGCGAGTCAGCCCCAGCATTTT.

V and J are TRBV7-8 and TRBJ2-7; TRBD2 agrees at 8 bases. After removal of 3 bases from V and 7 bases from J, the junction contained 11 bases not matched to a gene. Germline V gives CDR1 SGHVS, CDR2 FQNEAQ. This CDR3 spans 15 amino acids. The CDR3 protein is CASSFSGTLAREQYF. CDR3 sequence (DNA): TGTGCCAGCAGCTTTAGCGGGACCCTCGCTCGGGAGCAGTACTTC.